The 20 T cell receptor beta chains below come from one sample, sequenced in a study of blood T cell repertoires in COVID-19. Method: immunoSEQ multiplex PCR; TCRdb's copy keeps in-frame clones and lacks some. The sample includes 400,000 or so clones, around 87% of them seen just once. Specimen: PBMCs or T cells enriched from blood (not recorded which). The source of these receptors is a man between 35 and 55 years old in a cohort exposed to, infected with or recovered from COVID-19 (not recorded which).

The chain combines TRBV27 with TRBJ1-6; 10 bases map to TRBD1. The CDR3 is 13 residues long. The V gene end was trimmed by 6 bases and the J gene end by 9 bases; junction bases not matched to a gene: 2. Germline V gives CDR1 MNHEY, CDR2 SMNVEV (reference sequence). CDR3 residues: CASRGTGVSPLHF. The CDR3 DNA reads as TGTGCCAGCAGAGGGACAGGGGTTTCACCCCTCCACTTT.

Written as DNA, the CDR3 is TGTGCCAGCAGGAGCCGGGGGACTGCTAACACTGAAGCTTTCTTT. It translates to CASRSRGTANTEAFF. The chain employs TRBV27 and TRBJ1-1; weak D call: TRBD1 (5 bases). Germline V CDR1 and CDR2: MNHEY, SMNVEV (reference sequence). V lost 6 bases and J lost 2, with 16 bases in between. This CDR3 comprises 15 residues.

The chain has TRBV2 and TRBJ1-2; 9 nucleotides match TRBD1. Per germline, CDR1 SNHLY and CDR2 FYNNEI. With 6 bases clipped from V and 6 bases from J, the junction kept 8 bases outside the gene matches. The CDR3 length is 14 residues. Here the CDR3 reads CASSKTGGGNGYTF. For the CDR3, the DNA is TGTGCCAGCAGCAAGACAGGGGGAGGGAATGGCTACACCTTC.

The chain combines TRBV6-5 with TRBJ2-3; D is perhaps TRBD1 (5 bases). Trimming shortened V by 3 bases and J by 0 bases, and 7 bases separated the two germline ends. Germline V gene sequence: CDR1 MNHEY, CDR2 SVGAGI. This CDR3 is built from 14 residues. The CDR3 nucleotides read TGTGCCAGCAGTTATGACAGTAGCACAGATACGCAGTATTTT. Protein sequence: CASSYDSSTDTQYF.

The rearrangement links TRBV11-2 to TRBJ1-1; 9 bases align to TRBD1. Trimming at V came to 1 base and at J to 3 bases, leaving 6 bases not matched to a gene. The CDR3 runs 16 residues. Germline CDR1 SGHAT, CDR2 FQNNGV. The chain's CDR3 is CASSLGWTGADTEAFF. The CDR3 DNA is TGTGCCAGCAGCTTAGGGTGGACAGGGGCGGACACTGAAGCTTTCTTT.

The chain links TRBV18 to TRBJ2-2; TRBD1 agrees at 9 bases. V lost 2 bases and J lost 5; bases outside the gene matches: 3. The germline gives CDR1 KGHSH, CDR2 LQKENI. The CDR3 covers 15 residues. The CDR3 here is CASSPWTGVTGELFF. The CDR3 nucleotides are TGTGCCAGCTCACCATGGACAGGGGTAACCGGGGAGCTGTTTTTT.

The chain couples TRBV28 to TRBJ2-3, with TRBD2 as a possible D gene (6 bases). The CDR3 sequence is 15 residues long. The germline V and J ends were trimmed by 5 bases and 4 bases, with 16 bases remaining between them. CDR1 is MDHEN and CDR2 is SYDVKM in the germline V gene. Here the CDR3 reads CASSDGTWGADTQYF. DNA for the CDR3: TGTGCCAGCAGTGACGGAACTTGGGGGGCAGATACGCAGTATTTT.

The rearrangement links TRBV12-5 to TRBJ2-5; TRBD2 is a possible D gene (6 bases). The V and J ends lost 6 bases and 4 bases respectively, with 18 bases between them. The CDR3 is made up of 15 amino acids. Per the germline V gene, CDR1 is LGHNT and CDR2 is FRNRAP. This chain's CDR3 is CASGLRAGSAETQYF. CDR3 in DNA: TGTGCTAGTGGCCTTCGGGCGGGATCGGCAGAGACCCAGTACTTC.

The chain links TRBV7-2 to TRBJ2-5, with D possibly TRBD1 on 5 matching bases. V was cut by 5 bases and J by 5 bases, with 6 bases left in between. Germline V CDR1 and CDR2: SGHTA, FQGNSA. This CDR3 has 11 amino acids. Written as DNA, the CDR3 is TGTGCCAGCAGCCCAGGGGAGACCCAGTACTTC. It encodes CASSPGETQYF.

The chain has TRBV10-2 and TRBJ2-1; 7 bases map to TRBD2. The J segment lost 6 bases and the V segment lost 4 bases, leaving 6 bases of the junction unmatched. From germline, CDR1 is WSHSY and CDR2 SAAADI. This CDR3 is built from 14 residues. This CDR3 is CASSGRSGRNEQFF. CDR3 bases: TGCGCCAGCAGTGGACGTAGCGGGCGCAATGAGCAGTTCTTC.

The chain uses TRBV29-1 and TRBJ2-3; 11 bases are shared with TRBD2. Trimming removed 6 bases from V and 0 bases from J; junction bases left unmatched: 5. Germline CDR1 reads SQVTM; CDR2 reads ANQGSEA. The CDR3 consists of 15 residues. The CDR3 coding sequence is TGCAGCGTCGGGACTAGCGGTCCTAGCACAGATACGCAGTATTTT. As protein: CSVGTSGPSTDTQYF.

This chain links TRBV10-2 with TRBJ2-5; D not resolved. The CDR3 has 11 residues. The V gene's germline CDR1 is WSHSY and CDR2 SAAADI. The V gene lost 5 bases and the J gene lost 5 bases, with 6 bases spanning the gap. In nucleotides, the CDR3 is TGCGCCAGCAGTCCGCGGGAGACCCAGTACTTC. This translates into CASSPRETQYF.

This chain joins TRBV6-5 and TRBJ2-3; 7 nucleotides line up with TRBD1. This CDR3 comprises 15 residues. Germline values: CDR1 MNHEY, CDR2 SVGAGI. With V trimmed by 8 bases and J by 0 bases, 8 bases remained unmatched. For the CDR3, the DNA is TGTGCCAGCGGAATTTACAGGGGTAGCACAGATACGCAGTATTTT. Translated: CASGIYRGSTDTQYF.

J is TRBJ1-1 and V is TRBV5-1; D is perhaps TRBD1 (5 bases). The CDR3 loop spans 14 amino acids. Germline V gene lookup returns CDR1 SGHRS and CDR2 YFSETQ. V was clipped by 4 bases and J by 1 base, with 11 bases between them. The chain's CDR3 is CASSPGTENTEAFF. CDR3 DNA: TGCGCCAGCAGCCCCGGGACTGAGAACACTGAAGCTTTCTTT.

The rearrangement links TRBV3-1 (or the pseudogene TRBV3-2) to TRBJ2-5, with 10 bases matching TRBD2. This CDR3 contains 11 residues. The germline V gene has CDR1 LGHDT and CDR2 YNNKEL (reference sequence). CDR3 DNA sequence: TGTGCTAGCGGGAGGAAAGAGACCCAGTACTTC. Residues: CASGRKETQYF.

The chain carries TRBV11-2 and TRBJ2-1, with TRBD2 matching over 8 bases. Germline V gives CDR1 SGHAT, CDR2 FQNNGV. The CDR3 is 16 amino acids. V shed 6 bases and J 4 bases; nucleotides not matched to a gene: 11. The CDR3 sequence is CASSKIGGRSYNEQFF. CDR3 in DNA: TGTGCCAGCAGTAAGATAGGCGGGAGGTCTTACAATGAGCAGTTCTTC.

The chain is built from TRBV19 and TRBJ1-1, with 7 bases that match TRBD1. The CDR3 spans 16 residues. The V gene's germline CDR1 is LNHDA and CDR2 SQIVND (reference sequence). V was clipped by 8 bases and J by 2 bases; unmatched bases: 14. The CDR3 nucleotides are TGTGCCAGTGGGATGTTAAAAGGGGGCCGTAACACTGAAGCTTTCTTT. Its translation: CASGMLKGGRNTEAFF.

The chain carries TRBV30 and TRBJ2-7; D is possibly TRBD2 (6 bases). The CDR3 length is 12 residues. The V gene lost 0 bases and the J gene lost 7 bases, with 10 bases spanning the gap. Germline-derived CDR1 and CDR2 are GTSNPN and SVGIG (reference sequence). In DNA, the CDR3 is TGTGCCTGGAGTGTAGGAGGGCGGGAGCAGTACTTC. Translated, it gives CAWSVGGREQYF.

The chain links TRBV6-1 to TRBJ2-3; possibly TRBD2 for D (5 bases). Trimming left V 3 bases short and J 5 bases short, with 12 bases between. This CDR3 comprises 14 residues. CDR1 is MNHNS and CDR2 is SASEGT in the germline V gene. The CDR3: CASSDGEARDTQYF. CDR3 DNA sequence: TGTGCCAGCAGTGACGGGGAAGCAAGAGATACGCAGTATTTT.

V gene TRBV5-1 combines with J gene TRBJ1-3; a weak D match, TRBD1 (5 bases). The germline V gene has CDR1 SGHRS and CDR2 YFSETQ. V was trimmed by 4 bases and J by 8 bases, leaving 16 bases between them. The CDR3 runs to 14 residues. CDR3 in DNA: TGCGCCAGCAGCCAGAGGTTCAGGGATGACACCATATATTTT. Translating gives CASSQRFRDDTIYF.